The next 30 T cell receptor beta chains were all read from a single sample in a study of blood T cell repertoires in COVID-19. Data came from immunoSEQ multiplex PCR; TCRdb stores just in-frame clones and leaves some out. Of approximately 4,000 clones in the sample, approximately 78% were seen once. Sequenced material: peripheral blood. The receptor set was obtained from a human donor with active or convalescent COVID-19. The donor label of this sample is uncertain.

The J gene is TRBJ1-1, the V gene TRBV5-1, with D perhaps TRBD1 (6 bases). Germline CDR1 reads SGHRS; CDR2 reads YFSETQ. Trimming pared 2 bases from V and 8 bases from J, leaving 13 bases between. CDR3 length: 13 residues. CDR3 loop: CASSLQGFGEAFF. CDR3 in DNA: TGCGCCAGCAGCTTACAGGGCTTCGGGGAAGCTTTCTTT.

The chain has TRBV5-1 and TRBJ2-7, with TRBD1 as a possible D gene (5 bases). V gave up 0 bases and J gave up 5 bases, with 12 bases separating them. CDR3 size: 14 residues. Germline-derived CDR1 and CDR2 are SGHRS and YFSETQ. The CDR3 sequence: CASSLAGFKDEQYF. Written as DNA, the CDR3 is TGCGCCAGCAGCTTGGCAGGGTTTAAGGACGAGCAGTACTTC.

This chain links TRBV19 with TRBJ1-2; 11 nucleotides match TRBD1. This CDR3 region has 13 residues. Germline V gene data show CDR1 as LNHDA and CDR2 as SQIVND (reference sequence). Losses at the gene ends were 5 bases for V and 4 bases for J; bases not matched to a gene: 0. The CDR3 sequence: CASSGTGGYGYTF. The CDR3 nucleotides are TGTGCCAGTAGTGGGACAGGGGGCTATGGCTACACCTTC.

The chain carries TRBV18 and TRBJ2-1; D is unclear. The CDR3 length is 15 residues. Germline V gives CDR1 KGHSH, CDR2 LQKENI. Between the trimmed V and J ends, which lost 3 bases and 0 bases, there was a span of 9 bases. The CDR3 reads CASSPSQSSYNEQFF. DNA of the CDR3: TGTGCCAGCTCACCTAGCCAGAGCTCCTACAATGAGCAGTTCTTC.

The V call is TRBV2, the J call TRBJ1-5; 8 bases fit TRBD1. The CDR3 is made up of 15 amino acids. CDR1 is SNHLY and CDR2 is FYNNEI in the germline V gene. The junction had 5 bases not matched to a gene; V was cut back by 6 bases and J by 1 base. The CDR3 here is CASSGQGTSNQPQHF. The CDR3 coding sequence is TGTGCCAGCAGCGGACAGGGTACGAGCAATCAGCCCCAGCATTTT.

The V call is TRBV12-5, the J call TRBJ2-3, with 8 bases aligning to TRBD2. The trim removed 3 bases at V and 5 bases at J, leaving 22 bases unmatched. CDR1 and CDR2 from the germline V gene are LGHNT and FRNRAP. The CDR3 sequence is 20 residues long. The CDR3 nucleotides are TGTGCTAGTGGTTTTCTCCTAGCGGGCGACGTCGAGGAGGCGGTAGATACGCAGTATTTT. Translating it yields CASGFLLAGDVEEAVDTQYF.

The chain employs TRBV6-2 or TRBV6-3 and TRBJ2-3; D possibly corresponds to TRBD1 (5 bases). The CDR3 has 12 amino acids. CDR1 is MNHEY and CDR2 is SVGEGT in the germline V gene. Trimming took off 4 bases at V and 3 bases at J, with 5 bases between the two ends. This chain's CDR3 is CASSSGTDTQYF. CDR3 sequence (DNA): TGTGCCAGCAGTTCAGGGACAGATACGCAGTATTTT.

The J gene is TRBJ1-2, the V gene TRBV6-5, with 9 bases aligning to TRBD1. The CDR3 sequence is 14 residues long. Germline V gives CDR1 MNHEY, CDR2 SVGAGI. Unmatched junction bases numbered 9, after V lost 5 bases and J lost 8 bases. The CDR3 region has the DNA TGTGCCAGCAGTCGAAAACAGGGGGCGGGAGGCTACACCTTC. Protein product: CASSRKQGAGGYTF.

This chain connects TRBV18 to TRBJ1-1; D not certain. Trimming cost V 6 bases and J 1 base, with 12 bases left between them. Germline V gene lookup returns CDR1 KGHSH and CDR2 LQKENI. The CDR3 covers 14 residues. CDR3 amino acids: CASSASRGNTEAFF. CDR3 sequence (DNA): TGTGCCAGCTCTGCAAGTCGGGGGAACACTGAAGCTTTCTTT.

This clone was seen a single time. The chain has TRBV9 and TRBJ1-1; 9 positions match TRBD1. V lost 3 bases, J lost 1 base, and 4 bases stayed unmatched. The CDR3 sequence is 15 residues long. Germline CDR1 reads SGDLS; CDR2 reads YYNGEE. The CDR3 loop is CASSAGQGRNTEAFF. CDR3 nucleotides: TGTGCCAGCAGCGCCGGACAGGGGAGGAACACTGAAGCTTTCTTT.

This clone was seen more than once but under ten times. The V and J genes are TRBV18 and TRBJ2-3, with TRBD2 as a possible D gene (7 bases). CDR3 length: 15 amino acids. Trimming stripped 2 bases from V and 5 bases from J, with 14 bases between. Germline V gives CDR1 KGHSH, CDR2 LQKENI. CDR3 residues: CASSPVRGAEDTQYF. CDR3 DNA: TGTGCCAGCTCACCAGTCCGGGGGGCGGAAGATACGCAGTATTTT.

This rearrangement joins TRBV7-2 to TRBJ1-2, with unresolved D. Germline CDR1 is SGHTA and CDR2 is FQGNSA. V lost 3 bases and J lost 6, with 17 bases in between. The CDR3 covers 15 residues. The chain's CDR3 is CASSFLYGSGNGYTF. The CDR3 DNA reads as TGTGCCAGCAGCTTTCTATACGGTTCGGGTAATGGCTACACCTTC.

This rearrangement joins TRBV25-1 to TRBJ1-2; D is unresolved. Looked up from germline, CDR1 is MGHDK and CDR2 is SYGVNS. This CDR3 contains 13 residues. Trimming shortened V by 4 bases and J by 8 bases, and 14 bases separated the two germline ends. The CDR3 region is CASSGRGVGGYTF. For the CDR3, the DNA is TGTGCCAGCAGTGGGCGGGGAGTGGGAGGCTACACCTTC.

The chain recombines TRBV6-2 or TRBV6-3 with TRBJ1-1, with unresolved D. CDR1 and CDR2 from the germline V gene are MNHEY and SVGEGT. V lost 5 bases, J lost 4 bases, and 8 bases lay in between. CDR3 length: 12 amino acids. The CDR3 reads CASSGRLTEAFF. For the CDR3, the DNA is TGTGCCAGCAGTGGAAGACTCACTGAAGCTTTCTTT.

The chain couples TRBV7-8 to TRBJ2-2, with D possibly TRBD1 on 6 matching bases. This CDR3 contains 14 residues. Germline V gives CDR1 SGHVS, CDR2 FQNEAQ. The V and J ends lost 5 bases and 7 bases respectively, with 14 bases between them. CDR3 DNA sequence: TGTGCCAGCAGCACAGACAGGATCCTCGGGGAGCTGTTTTTT. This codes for CASSTDRILGELFF.

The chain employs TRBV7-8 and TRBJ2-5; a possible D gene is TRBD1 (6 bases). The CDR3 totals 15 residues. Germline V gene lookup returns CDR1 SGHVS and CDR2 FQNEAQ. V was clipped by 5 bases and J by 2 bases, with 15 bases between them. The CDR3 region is CASSPKARGQETQYF. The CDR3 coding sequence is TGTGCCAGCAGCCCAAAGGCTAGGGGGCAAGAGACCCAGTACTTC.

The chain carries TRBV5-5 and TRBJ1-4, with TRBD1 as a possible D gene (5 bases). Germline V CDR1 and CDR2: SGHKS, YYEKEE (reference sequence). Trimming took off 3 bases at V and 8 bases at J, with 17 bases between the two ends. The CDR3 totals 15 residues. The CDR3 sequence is CASSSTGTREEKLFF. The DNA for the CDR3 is TGTGCCAGCAGCTCCACCGGGACTAGGGAGGAAAAACTGTTTTTT.

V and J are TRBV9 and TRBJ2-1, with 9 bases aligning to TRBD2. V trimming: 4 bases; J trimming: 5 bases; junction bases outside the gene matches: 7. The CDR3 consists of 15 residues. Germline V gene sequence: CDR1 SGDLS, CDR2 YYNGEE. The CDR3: CASSQGLAEHNEQFF. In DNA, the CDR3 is TGTGCCAGCAGCCAGGGACTAGCAGAACACAATGAGCAGTTCTTC.

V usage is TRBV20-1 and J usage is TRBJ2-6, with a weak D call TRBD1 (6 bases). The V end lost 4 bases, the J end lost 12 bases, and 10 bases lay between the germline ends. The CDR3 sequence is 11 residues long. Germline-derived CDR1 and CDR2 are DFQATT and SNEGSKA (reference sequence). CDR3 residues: CSAIQGTVLTF. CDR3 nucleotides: TGCAGTGCTATCCAGGGGACCGTCCTGACTTTC.

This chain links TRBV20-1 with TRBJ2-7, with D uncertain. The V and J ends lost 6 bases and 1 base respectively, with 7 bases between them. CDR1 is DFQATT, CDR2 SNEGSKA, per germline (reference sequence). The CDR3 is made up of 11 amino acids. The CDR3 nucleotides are TGCAGTGCAAGGAGTTCCTACGAGCAGTACTTC. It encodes CSARSSYEQYF.

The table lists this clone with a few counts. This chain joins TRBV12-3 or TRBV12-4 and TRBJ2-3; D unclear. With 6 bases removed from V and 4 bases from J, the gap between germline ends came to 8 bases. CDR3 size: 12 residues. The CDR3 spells CASSIAADTQYF. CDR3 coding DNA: TGTGCCAGCAGCATCGCAGCAGATACGCAGTATTTT.

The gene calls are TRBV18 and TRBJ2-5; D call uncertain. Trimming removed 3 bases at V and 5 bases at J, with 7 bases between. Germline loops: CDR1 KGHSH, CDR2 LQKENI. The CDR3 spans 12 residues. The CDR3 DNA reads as TGTGCCAGCTCACCGGGCAGGGAGACCCAGTACTTC. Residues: CASSPGRETQYF.

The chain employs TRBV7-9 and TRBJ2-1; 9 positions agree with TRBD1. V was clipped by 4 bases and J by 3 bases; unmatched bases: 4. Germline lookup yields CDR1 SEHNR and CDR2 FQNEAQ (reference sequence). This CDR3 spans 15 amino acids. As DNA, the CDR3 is TGTGCCAGCAGCTCCGGGACAGGGTACTACAATGAGCAGTTCTTC. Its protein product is CASSSGTGYYNEQFF.

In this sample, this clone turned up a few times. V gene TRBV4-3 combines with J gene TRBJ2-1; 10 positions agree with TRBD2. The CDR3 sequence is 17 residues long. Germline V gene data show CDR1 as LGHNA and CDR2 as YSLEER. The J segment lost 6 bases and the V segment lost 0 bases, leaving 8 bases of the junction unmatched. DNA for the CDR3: TGCGCCAGCAGCCAAGATCTGCTAGCGGGAGAGATCAATGAGCAGTTCTTC. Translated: CASSQDLLAGEINEQFF.

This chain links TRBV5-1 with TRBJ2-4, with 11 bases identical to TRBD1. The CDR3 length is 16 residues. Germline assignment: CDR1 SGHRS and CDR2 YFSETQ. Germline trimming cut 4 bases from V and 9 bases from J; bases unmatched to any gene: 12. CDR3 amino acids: CASSPQGDRGSSIQYF. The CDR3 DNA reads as TGCGCCAGCAGCCCGCAGGGGGACAGGGGGTCCTCCATTCAGTACTTC. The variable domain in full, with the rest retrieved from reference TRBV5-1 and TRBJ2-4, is KAGVTQTPRYLIKTRGQQVTLSCSPISGHRSVSWYQQTPGQGLQFLFEYFSETQRNKGNFPGRFSGRQFSNSRSEMNVSTLELGDSALYLCASSPQGDRGSSIQYFGAGTRLSVL.

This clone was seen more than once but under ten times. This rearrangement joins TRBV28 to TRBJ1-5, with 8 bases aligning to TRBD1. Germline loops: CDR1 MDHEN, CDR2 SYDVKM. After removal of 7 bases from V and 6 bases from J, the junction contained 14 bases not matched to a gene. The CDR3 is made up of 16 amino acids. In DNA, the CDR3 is TGTGCCAGCACCCCCCTGAACAGGGGGGAATTTCAGCCCCAGCATTTT. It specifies CASTPLNRGEFQPQHF.

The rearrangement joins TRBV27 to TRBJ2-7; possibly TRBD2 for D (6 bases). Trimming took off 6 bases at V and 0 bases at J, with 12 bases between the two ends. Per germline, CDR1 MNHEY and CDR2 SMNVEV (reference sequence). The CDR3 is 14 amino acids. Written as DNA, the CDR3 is TGTGCCAGCAGCCCGGGGGAGAGCTCCTACGAGCAGTACTTC. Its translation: CASSPGESSYEQYF.

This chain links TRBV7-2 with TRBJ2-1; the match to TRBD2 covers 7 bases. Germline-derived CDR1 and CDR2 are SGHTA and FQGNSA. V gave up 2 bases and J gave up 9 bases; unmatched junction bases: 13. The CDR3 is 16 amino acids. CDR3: CASSLITGRINGEQFF. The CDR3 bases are TGTGCCAGCAGCTTAATCACCGGGAGGATTAATGGTGAGCAGTTCTTC.

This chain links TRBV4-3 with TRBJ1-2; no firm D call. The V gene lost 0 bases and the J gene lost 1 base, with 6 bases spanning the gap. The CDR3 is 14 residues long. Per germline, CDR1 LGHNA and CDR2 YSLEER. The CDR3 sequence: CASSQDRRNYGYTF. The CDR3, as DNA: TGCGCCAGCAGCCAAGACAGGCGTAACTATGGCTACACCTTC.

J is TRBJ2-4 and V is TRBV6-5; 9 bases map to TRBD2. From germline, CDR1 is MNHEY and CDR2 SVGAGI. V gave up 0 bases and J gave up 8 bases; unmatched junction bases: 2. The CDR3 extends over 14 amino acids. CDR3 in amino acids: CASSYSREGHIQYF. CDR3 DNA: TGTGCCAGCAGTTACTCGCGGGAGGGCCACATTCAGTACTTC.